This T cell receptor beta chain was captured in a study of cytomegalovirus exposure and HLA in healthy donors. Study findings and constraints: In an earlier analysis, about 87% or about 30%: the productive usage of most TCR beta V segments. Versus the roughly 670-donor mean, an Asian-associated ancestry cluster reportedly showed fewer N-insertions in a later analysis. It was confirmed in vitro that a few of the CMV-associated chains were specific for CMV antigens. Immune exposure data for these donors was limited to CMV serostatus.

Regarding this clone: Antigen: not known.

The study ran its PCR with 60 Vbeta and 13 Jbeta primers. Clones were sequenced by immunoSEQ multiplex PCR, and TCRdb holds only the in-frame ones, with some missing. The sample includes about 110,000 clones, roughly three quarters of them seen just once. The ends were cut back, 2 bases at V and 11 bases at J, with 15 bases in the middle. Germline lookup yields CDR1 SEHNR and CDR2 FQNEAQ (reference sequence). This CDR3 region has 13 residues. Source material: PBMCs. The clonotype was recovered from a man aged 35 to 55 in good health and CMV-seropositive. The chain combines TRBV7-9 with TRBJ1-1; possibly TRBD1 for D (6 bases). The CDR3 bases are TGTGCCAGCAGCTTAATCGGGACACGCGGGGCTTTCTTT. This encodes CASSLIGTRGAFF.